This TCR beta chain was observed in a study of OX40 agonist ivuxolimab in advanced cancers. Profiled with immunoSEQ multiplex PCR; TCRdb holds only in-frame clones, not every one. The sample yields under 75,000 clones, around 90% seen once. Germline V gene data show CDR1 as SGHRS and CDR2 as YFSETQ. This CDR3 spans 14 amino acids. Trimming removed 2 bases from V and 3 bases from J, with 12 bases in between. Points on this clone: Its specificity is unknown.

General observations from the study: At 0.1-3.0 mg/kg, partial responders had clonal expansion among the lowest observed.

This specimen consisted of CD4+ or CD8+ T cells sorted from blood, obtained in a trial of the OX40 agonist ivuxolimab. This TCR came from an adult with an advanced solid tumor such as melanoma, head and neck, liver or kidney cancer. The V call is TRBV5-1, the J call TRBJ2-7; D possibly corresponds to TRBD1 (6 bases). The CDR3 DNA sequence: TGCGCCAGCAGCTTACCGGGACACCTCTACGAGCAGTACTTC. It specifies CASSLPGHLYEQYF. The variable domain in full, completed from reference TRBV5-1 and TRBJ2-7, reads KAGVTQTPRYLIKTRGQQVTLSCSPISGHRSVSWYQQTPGQGLQFLFEYFSETQRNKGNFPGRFSGRQFSNSRSEMNVSTLELGDSALYLCASSLPGHLYEQYFGPGTRLTVT.